Sequencing of this T cell receptor (beta chain) was carried out in a study of ipilimumab plus nivolumab after autologous stem cell transplantation. This CDR3 is built from 15 residues. Trimming pared 0 bases from V and 0 bases from J, leaving 8 bases between. Germline V gene lookup returns CDR1 SGHDT and CDR2 YYEEEE. Assay: immunoSEQ multiplex PCR; the TCRdb copy retains only in-frame clones and omits some. The sample lists roughly 17,000 clones, more than 65% seen once, with roughly 35% in the top ten. This sequence joins TRBV5-6 and TRBJ2-3, with unresolved D. This TCR was sampled from a male donor with diffuse large B-cell lymphoma. This specimen consisted of PBMCs, obtained in a trial of ipilimumab plus nivolumab as post-transplant consolidation. CDR3 bases: TGTGCCAGCAGCTTGGTAGGCGGCAGCACAGATACGCAGTATTTT. It is translated as CASSLVGGSTDTQYF.